This record concerns one TCR beta chain sequence. The data stem from a study of blood T cell repertoires in COVID-19. Turning to the study itself: Samples of COVID-19 (acute and convalescent) were obtained from the United States, Italy and Spain. PBMCs, B-cell-depleted T cells, or T cells were the source of the cDNA or gDNA that made up the material.

Trimming removed 5 bases from V and 3 bases from J, with 11 bases in between. Germline V gene sequence: CDR1 MNHNS, CDR2 SASEGT. The length of the CDR3 is 13 residues. Methods used by the authors: Amplification of reference gene primers provided the estimated nucleated cell counts. Repertoires were generated with immunoSEQ multiplex PCR, while TCRdb's copy carries only in-frame clones and drops some. The V and J calls and clone size were taken over from that table, and D and trimming were inferred from the DNA. The data contain more than 200,000 clones, 80% to 90% of them singletons. V usage is TRBV6-1 and J usage is TRBJ2-7; D gene unclear. Sequencing input: peripheral blood. This clonotype was obtained from a woman aged 45-65 years with acute or convalescent COVID-19. Written as DNA, the CDR3 is TGTGCCAGCAGTTATCCTGGCGGCTACGAGCAGTACTTC. Its protein product is CASSYPGGYEQYF.